The clone carrying this TCR beta chain was recorded once. The sample belongs to a study of blood T cell repertoires in COVID-19. The overall study: Spain, Italy and the United States supplied samples that represented acute and convalescent COVID-19. In each case, the material was cDNA or gDNA derived from T cells, B-cell-depleted T cells, or PBMCs.

Participants, about 18 to 90 years old, spanned some 23 US areas. The CDR3 loop spans 15 amino acids. Germline values: CDR1 KGHDR, CDR2 SFDVKD. Trimming removed 3 bases from V and 2 bases from J, with 12 bases in between. As handled by the study authors: How many nucleated cells were present was estimated from reference gene primer amplification. Produced via immunoSEQ multiplex PCR; TCRdb's table is partial and in-frame only. Clonal size and the V and J genes are those of that table, whereas D and trimming came from the DNA. The table records about 180,000 clones, 80% of them present only once. The chain is built from TRBV24-1 and TRBJ2-5; maybe TRBD1 (5 bases). Input material: PBMCs or T cells enriched from blood (not recorded which). This TCR came from a man aged 60 to 75 who had been exposed to COVID-19. CDR3 sequence: CATSDPAGNQETQYF. Written as DNA, the CDR3 is TGTGCCACCAGTGATCCCGCAGGGAATCAAGAGACCCAGTACTTC.